Below, 5 T cell receptor beta chains from the same sample are listed, as sequenced in a study of pediatric ulcerative colitis. During colonoscopy, one to two rectal pinch biopsies were collected. Some clones are missing from TCRdb's copy, which holds only in-frame ones; the method was immunoSEQ multiplex PCR. The sample yields some 50,000 clones, 78% seen once. Sequencing was done on a sample of gut tissue. All receptors come from a girl aged 10-17 years with moderate ulcerative colitis.

The chain combines TRBV7-8 with TRBJ2-7; TRBD1 agrees at 7 bases. Losses at the gene ends were 10 bases for V and 5 bases for J; bases not matched to a gene: 11. Per germline, CDR1 SGHVS and CDR2 FQNEAQ. The CDR3 spans 13 residues. CDR3 amino acids: CATSQGMSHEQYF. The CDR3 nucleotides are TGTGCCACCTCACAGGGGATGTCTCACGAGCAGTACTTC.

V and J are TRBV30 and TRBJ2-3; maybe TRBD2 (6 bases). V was cut by 0 bases and J by 2 bases, with 9 bases left in between. The CDR3 covers 14 residues. The germline CDR1 and CDR2 sequences are GTSNPN and SVGIG (reference sequence). DNA for the CDR3: TGTGCCTGGAGTGTTTCGGGGGTCACAGATACGCAGTATTTT. Residues: CAWSVSGVTDTQYF.

CDR3 sequence: CASSGVRESETQYF. As DNA, the CDR3 is TGTGCCAGCAGCGGGGTCAGGGAGAGCGAGACCCAGTACTTC. This chain joins TRBV7-9 and TRBJ2-5, with D perhaps being TRBD1 or TRBD2 (5 bases each). The V gene's germline CDR1 is SEHNR and CDR2 FQNEAQ (reference sequence). Trimming stripped 5 bases from V and 5 bases from J, with 15 bases between. The CDR3 consists of 14 residues.

This clone was detected only once. The chain recombines TRBV6-1 with TRBJ2-7, with 7 bases matching TRBD1. The CDR3 covers 13 residues. From germline, CDR1 is MNHNS and CDR2 SASEGT. Trimming removed 7 bases from V and 3 bases from J; junction bases left unmatched: 6. The CDR3 loop reads CASIYRGGYEQYF. CDR3 sequence (DNA): TGTGCCAGCATATACAGGGGCGGCTACGAGCAGTACTTC.

This sequence joins TRBV15 and TRBJ1-1; D is possibly TRBD1 (5 bases). Trimming pared 0 bases from V and 5 bases from J, leaving 10 bases between. The CDR3 contains 14 residues. Germline CDR1 LNHNV, CDR2 YYDKDF (reference sequence). The CDR3 protein is CATSRDGRVTEAFF. The CDR3, as DNA: TGTGCCACCAGCAGAGACGGCAGGGTAACTGAAGCTTTCTTT.